The rows below give T cell receptor beta chains drawn from one sample of a study of shared clonotypes between healthy human individuals. Assay used: immunoSEQ multiplex PCR; TCRdb lists only in-frame clones, some missing. The data contain fewer than 1.6 million clones, just under 99% of them singletons. Source material: naive CD4+ T cells sorted from blood. The receptors were sampled from a man aged 30 to 39 in good health. Both conserved end residues are part of each CDR3. D genes are given only for firm matches. Size is omitted from some rows. Given values are once, few, many or a class for expanded clones.

TRBJ2-1,TRBD1,TRBV6-1,.,TGTGCCAGCAGTGCCAACAGGGGCTCCTACAATGAGCAGTTCTTC,CASSANRGSYNEQFF
TRBJ1-1,.,TRBV7-2,.,TGTGCCAGCCCTCCGCACCAACGGGACCTCCGGTTAGGGGCTTTCTTT,CASPPHQRDLRLGAFF
TRBJ2-5,TRBD2,TRBV7-6,.,TGTGCCAGCAGCTTAGCGCCTTGGGGAGCGGGAGTGCAAGAGACCCAGTACTTC,CASSLAPWGAGVQETQYF
TRBJ2-7,TRBD2,TRBV15,.,TGTGCCACCCCCCCGGGGACTCGGCGGGAGATCTCCTACGAGCAGTACTTC,CATPPGTRREISYEQYF
TRBJ1-4,.,TRBV30,.,TGTGCCTGGAGTGTACTAGTGGGGAATGAAAAACTGTTTTTT,CAWSVLVGNEKLFF
TRBJ2-1,.,TRBV20-1,few,TGCAGTGCTAGAGCGAATGAGCAGTTCTTC,CSARANEQFF
TRBJ2-3,TRBD1,TRBV2,once,TGTGCCAGCAGGGCCGGACAGGGGGGGTGGACGCAGTATTTT,CASRAGQGGWTQYF
TRBJ1-2,.,TRBV21-1,.,TGTGCCAGCAGCAGAAGACAGGGGGCCACAGGCTACACCTTC,CASSRRQGATGYTF
TRBJ1-3,.,TRBV5-1,.,TGCGCCAGCAGCCCTACCCCGGCCAGGTCGAGCTCTGGAAACACCATATATTTT,CASSPTPARSSSGNTIYF
TRBJ2-7,.,TRBV18,.,TGTGCCAGCTCACACACGGGCTACGAGCAGTACTTC,CASSHTGYEQYF
TRBJ2-7,TRBD2,TRBV7-9,.,TGTGCCAGCAGCGCCCGAGCTAGCGGGAACGACGAGCAGTACTTC,CASSARASGNDEQYF
TRBJ2-2,TRBD1,TRBV9,.,TGTGCCAGCAGCACCCGGACAGGGGCGAACACCGGGGAGCTGTTTTTT,CASSTRTGANTGELFF
TRBJ1-5,TRBD1,TRBV4-1,.,TGCGCCAGCAGCCAAGTACCACAGGGGATCCAGCCCCAGCATTTT,CASSQVPQGIQPQHF
TRBJ1-5,.,TRBV28,once,TGTGCCAGCAGTTCGCAGGGTCAGCCCCAGCATTTT,CASSSQGQPQHF
TRBJ1-4,.,TRBV5-4,.,TGTGCCAGCAGCCCTGCAGGGGAGTTGGGAAAACTGTTTTTT,CASSPAGELGKLFF
TRBJ2-7,.,TRBV7-2,.,TGTGCCAGCAGCTTAGCGGGTCTCTACGAGCAGTACTTC,CASSLAGLYEQYF
TRBJ1-2,.,TRBV2,.,TGTGCCAGCAGAAGAGAACAGGGCGGGAACTATGGCTACACCTTC,CASRREQGGNYGYTF
TRBJ1-1,.,TRBV30,.,TGTGCCTGGTCCAGAAACATGAACACTGAAGCTTTCTTT,CAWSRNMNTEAFF
TRBJ2-7,TRBD2,TRBV6-1,.,TGTGCCAGCAGTGTAGGCCTAGCGGGAGGTACCAACTACGAGCAGTACTTC,CASSVGLAGGTNYEQYF
TRBJ1-2,.,TRBV5-1,.,TGCGCCAGCAGCTTGTCGTCTGGGGCAGCTAACTATGGCTACACCTTC,CASSLSSGAANYGYTF
TRBJ2-3,TRBD2,TRBV4-3,.,TGCGCCAGCAGCCGCAGCCTAGCGGGAGGGCCAGATACGCAGTATTTT,CASSRSLAGGPDTQYF
TRBJ2-5,TRBD2,TRBV5-4,.,TGTGCCAGCAGTTTGGGACTAGCGGGATTGGAGACCCAGTACTTC,CASSLGLAGLETQYF
TRBJ2-1,.,TRBV5-1,.,TGCGCCAGCAGCTCAATTGGACCGGTCATAGACAATGAGCAGTTCTTC,CASSSIGPVIDNEQFF
TRBJ2-7,.,TRBV28,.,TGTGCCAGCAGCTATGAACCGGTGGCCTACGAGCAGTACTTC,CASSYEPVAYEQYF
TRBJ2-7,TRBD2,TRBV29-1,.,TGCAGCGTTGTGGCAGCGGTCGGGAGGCTTTACGAGCAGTACTTC,CSVVAAVGRLYEQYF
TRBJ1-5,.,TRBV5-4,.,TGTGCCAGCAGCGTTGGGGGGGCGCGGGGCAATCAGCCCCAGCATTTT,CASSVGGARGNQPQHF
TRBJ1-4,.,TRBV7-9,.,TGTGCCAGCAGCTTAGCTTCAAGTAATGAAAAACTGTTTTTT,CASSLASSNEKLFF
TRBJ2-2,.,TRBV5-4,.,TGTGCCAGCGAGGGTGGCGGGACGGGGACCGGGGAGCTGTTTTTT,CASEGGGTGTGELFF
TRBJ1-5,.,TRBV5-6,.,TGTGCCAGCAGCATGTCGCGGGTCGGACAGCCCCAGCATTTT,CASSMSRVGQPQHF
TRBJ2-1,TRBD2,TRBV6-5,once,TGTGCCAGCAGCTACGGACTAGCGGGATACAATGAGCAGTTCTTC,CASSYGLAGYNEQFF
TRBJ2-3,.,TRBV9,.,TGTGCCAGCAGCGCCCAAGAGGGTGTCGCAGATACGCAGTATTTT,CASSAQEGVADTQYF
TRBJ2-5,.,TRBV18,.,TGTGCCAGCTCGTCTGGGACCGCAGGACCAGTGAGGGCCCAGTACTTC,CASSSGTAGPVRAQYF
TRBJ2-7,.,TRBV18,.,TGTGCCAGCTCCCCTGGACCCTCTTACGAGCAGTACTTC,CASSPGPSYEQYF
TRBJ1-2,TRBD1,TRBV28,.,TGTGCCAGCAGCCCTGCTGACAGGGTTGGCTATGGCTACACCTTC,CASSPADRVGYGYTF
TRBJ2-1,TRBD2,TRBV11-2,.,TGTGCCAGCACCTTAACCGGGACTAGCGCATACAATGAGCAGTTCTTC,CASTLTGTSAYNEQFF
TRBJ2-7,TRBD2,TRBV28,.,TGTGCCAGCAGTTTACTTGCTACTAGCGGGAGCAACGAGCAGTACTTC,CASSLLATSGSNEQYF
TRBJ2-5,.,TRBV18,.,TGTGCCAGCTCACAGACACAAGAGACCCAGTACTTC,CASSQTQETQYF
TRBJ2-2,TRBD2,TRBV27,.,TGTGCCAGCAGTCCCACCTGGGCGGGAGAACGCGTCACCGGGGAGCTGTTTTTT,CASSPTWAGERVTGELFF
TRBJ2-4,TRBD2,TRBV7-9,.,TGTGCCAGCAGCCCCAGCGGGAGGGCCCCCAAAAACATTCAGTACTTC,CASSPSGRAPKNIQYF
TRBJ2-3,TRBD2,TRBV14,.,TGTGCCAGCAGCCAAGCAGACGGGAGGTCGGTGACAGATACGCAGTATTTT,CASSQADGRSVTDTQYF
TRBJ1-3,.,TRBV6-5,.,TGTGCCAGCAGTTACTCGCGGGGGGCGGCTGGAAACACCATATATTTT,CASSYSRGAAGNTIYF
TRBJ2-7,.,TRBV30,.,TGTGCCTGGAATTCTCACCTGATGGAGCAGTACTTC,CAWNSHLMEQYF
TRBJ2-3,.,TRBV5-8,.,TGTGCCAGCAGCTCGACAGCAGATACGCAGTATTTT,CASSSTADTQYF
TRBJ2-1,TRBD1,TRBV2,.,TGTGCCAGCAGTCCCGGGACAGGGCTGGATGAGCAGTTCTTC,CASSPGTGLDEQFF
TRBJ2-7,TRBD2,TRBV7-8,once,TGTGCCAGCAGCTTCAGTGGGGTCCTTGGCGGGAGGGAGCAGTACTTC,CASSFSGVLGGREQYF